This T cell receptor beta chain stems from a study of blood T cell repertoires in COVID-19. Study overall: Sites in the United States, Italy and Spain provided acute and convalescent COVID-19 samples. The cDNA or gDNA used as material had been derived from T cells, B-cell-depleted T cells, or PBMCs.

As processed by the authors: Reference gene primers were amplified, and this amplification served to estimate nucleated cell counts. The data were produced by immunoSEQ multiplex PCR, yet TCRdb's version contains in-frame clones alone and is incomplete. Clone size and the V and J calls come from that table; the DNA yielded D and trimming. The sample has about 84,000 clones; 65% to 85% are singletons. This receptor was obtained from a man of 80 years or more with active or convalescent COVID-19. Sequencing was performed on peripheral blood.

The CDR3 DNA reads as TGCAGTGCTAGTGCCCCATGGGGACTAGCGGGGTCTAGCACAGATACGCAGTATTTT. Translating it yields CSASAPWGLAGSSTDTQYF. The chain uses TRBV20-1 and TRBJ2-3, with 13 bases fitting TRBD2. CDR3 length: 19 residues. The V gene's germline CDR1 is DFQATT and CDR2 SNEGSKA (reference sequence). V lost 3 bases and J lost 0; bases outside the gene matches: 12.